Following are 11 T cell receptor beta chains from one sample sequenced in a study of OX40 agonist ivuxolimab in advanced cancers. Profiling relied on immunoSEQ multiplex PCR, and the TCRdb table lists in-frame clones only, not all of them. Among some 31,000 clones, about 87% were seen once, and the ten largest hold 20% to 30%. This specimen consisted of CD4+ or CD8+ T cells sorted from blood, obtained in a trial of the OX40 agonist ivuxolimab. Receptor source: an adult with an advanced solid tumor such as melanoma, head and neck, liver or kidney cancer.

This sequence joins TRBV5-1 and TRBJ1-1; D uncertain. The germline V gene encodes CDR1 SGHRS and CDR2 YFSETQ. The CDR3 consists of 14 residues. V lost 3 bases, J lost 4 bases, and 13 bases lay in between. CDR3 region: CASSSGSQTTEAFF. DNA for the CDR3: TGCGCCAGCAGCTCCGGGTCCCAAACCACTGAAGCTTTCTTT.

The chain recombines TRBV2 with TRBJ1-2; 9 bases agree with TRBD1. V was pared by 6 bases and J by 0 bases, with 5 bases of the junction left unmatched. Germline CDR1 reads SNHLY; CDR2 reads FYNNEI. The length of the CDR3 is 15 residues. The CDR3 bases are TGTGCCAGCAGGCCCGACAGGGGGGCTAACTATGGCTACACCTTC. This codes for CASRPDRGANYGYTF.

The chain links TRBV5-8 to TRBJ1-4; tentative D call: TRBD1 (6 bases). The CDR3 spans 15 residues. Germline values: CDR1 SGHTS, CDR2 YDEGEE. The V gene lost 5 bases and the J gene lost 4 bases, with 15 bases spanning the gap. Written as DNA, the CDR3 is TGTGCCAGCAGTCCCGGACAGCGACTTAATGAAAAACTGTTTTTT. Protein: CASSPGQRLNEKLFF.

Comment on this clone: One junction end does not reproduce the germline sequence, and a read error may be involved. The J gene is TRBJ2-3, the V gene TRBV18; 11 bases agree with TRBD2. Germline V gene data show CDR1 as KGHSH and CDR2 as LQKENI. The CDR3 loop spans 15 amino acids. The DNA for the CDR3 is TGTGCCAGCTCACCTACTAGCGGGAGCACTGATACGCAGTATTTT. This sequence encodes CASSPTSGSTDTQYF.

The rearrangement links TRBV5-6 to TRBJ1-5; 8 bases line up with TRBD1. After removal of 0 bases from V and 0 bases from J, the junction contained 5 bases not matched to a gene. The length of the CDR3 is 17 residues. The germline V gene has CDR1 SGHDT and CDR2 YYEEEE. The CDR3 reads CASSLGTGGYSNQPQHF. The CDR3 nucleotides read TGTGCCAGCAGCTTGGGCACAGGGGGATATAGCAATCAGCCCCAGCATTTT.

This clone was counted between two and nine times. The chain employs TRBV19 and TRBJ1-1; D uncertain. Germline loops: CDR1 LNHDA, CDR2 SQIVND (reference sequence). V dropped 3 bases and J dropped 1 base, with 6 bases sitting between them. The CDR3 sequence is 13 residues long. The CDR3 sequence: CASSMTRNTEAFF. The CDR3 nucleotides are TGTGCCAGTAGTATGACACGGAACACTGAAGCTTTCTTT.

The chain is built from TRBV2 and TRBJ1-5; D call uncertain. The germline gives CDR1 SNHLY, CDR2 FYNNEI. Trimming left V 5 bases short and J 6 bases short, with 8 bases between. The CDR3 has 12 residues. In nucleotides, the CDR3 is TGTGCCAGCAGTCCTCTCGGTCAGCCCCAGCATTTT. Amino acids: CASSPLGQPQHF.

As for this clone: The same CDR3 can be traced to other DNA sequences in this sample. The chain has TRBV4-1 and TRBJ2-2; 13 bases align to TRBD2. The trim removed 1 base at V and 5 bases at J, leaving 7 bases unmatched. The CDR3 totals 18 residues. The germline gives CDR1 MGHRA, CDR2 YSYEKL. CDR3 sequence (DNA): TGCGCCAGCAGCCAAGGTGGACTAGCGGGAGTGGGTACCGGGGAGCTGTTTTTT. It specifies CASSQGGLAGVGTGELFF.

The V gene is TRBV7-9, the J gene TRBJ1-5, with 8 nucleotides matching TRBD1. The CDR3 has 15 residues. V was clipped by 3 bases and J by 3 bases; unmatched bases: 4. In germline, CDR1 is SEHNR, CDR2 FQNEAQ (reference sequence). CDR3 nucleotides: TGTGCCAGCAGCTTGGAGGACAGGGACAATCAGCCCCAGCATTTT. Amino acid sequence: CASSLEDRDNQPQHF.

The chain carries TRBV5-1 and TRBJ1-1; D might be TRBD1 (6 bases). The CDR3 runs to 14 residues. Germline V gene data show CDR1 as SGHRS and CDR2 as YFSETQ. Between the trimmed V and J ends, which lost 2 bases and 6 bases, there was a span of 14 bases. The CDR3 region has the DNA TGCGCCAGCAGCTTAACTAACAGGGTCCCTGAAGCTTTCTTT. Translated, it gives CASSLTNRVPEAFF.

The chain joins TRBV6-5 to TRBJ1-5; D is uncertain. V was shortened by 2 bases and J by 4 bases, with 6 bases between the two germline ends. This CDR3 is built from 13 residues. Germline values: CDR1 MNHEY, CDR2 SVGAGI. CDR3 nucleotide sequence: TGTGCCAGCAGTTACATGGGGAATCAGCCCCAGCATTTT. Protein: CASSYMGNQPQHF.